What follows is one T cell receptor (beta chain) and its context. Its antigen is still unknown. This sample is part of a study of T cell responses to AZD1222 COVID-19 vaccine. The study, taken as a whole, reports: Sampled repertoires all dated from after the peak T cell response. Spike-specific TCR breadth and depth were elevated following two AZD1222 doses. Mostly white British, mostly female donors; authors suggested clonal diversity may be underestimated. Regions left unmutated in variants are reportedly the target of nearly half of spike-specific TCRs.

V was shortened by 5 bases and J by 4 bases, with 14 bases between the two germline ends. This CDR3 region has 15 residues. The germline V gene has CDR1 SGHTA and CDR2 FQGNSA. Assay used: immunoSEQ multiplex PCR; TCRdb lists only in-frame clones, some missing. The repertoire holds about 150,000 clones, 86% seen once, with 5.5% to 6% in the top ten. The source was peripheral blood, collected on day 0 of MenACWY control vaccination. This chain connects TRBV7-2 to TRBJ2-2; D call uncertain. This receptor was taken from an adult in good health. The CDR3 sequence is CASSPWTKVTGELFF. The CDR3 DNA reads TGTGCCAGCAGCCCCTGGACCAAGGTCACCGGGGAGCTGTTTTTT.